This T cell receptor (beta chain) was recovered during a study of T-cell reconstitution after alpha-beta-depleted transplantation in children. The study's findings and limits: Approximately two months post-transplant, alpha-beta T cells reportedly originated from several hundred expanded graft clones.

V was shortened by 6 bases and J by 2 bases, with 14 bases between the two germline ends. CDR3 length equals 14 residues. Germline V lookup: CDR1 SGHNT, CDR2 YENEEA. Using unique molecular identifiers, the investigators prepared the TCRbeta library. MiXCR was run by TCRdb on the PCR reads, yielding one entry per CDR3 protein. The table records roughly 200,000 distinct CDR3 sequences, 5.5% to 7% of them present only once. This clonotype has a handful of counts. Its antigen is not identified. The chain employs TRBV11-3 and TRBJ2-7; D is possibly TRBD1 (6 bases). The starting material was PBMCs, obtained before TCRalphabeta/CD19-depleted stem cell transplant. This TCR came from a boy aged 2 to 10 with acute lymphoblastic leukemia, due to receive a stem cell transplant. The CDR3 sequence is CASRDGQTAYEQYF. CDR3 sequence (DNA): TGTGCCAGCAGAGATGGACAGACCGCCTACGAGCAGTACTTC. The full variable domain, with the rest looked up from reference TRBV11-3 and TRBJ2-7, is EAGVVQSPRYKIIEKKQPVAFWCNPISGHNTLYWYLQNLGQGPELLIRYENEEAVDDSQLPKDRFSAERLKGVDSTLKIQPAELGDSAVYLCASRDGQTAYEQYFGPGTRLTVT.